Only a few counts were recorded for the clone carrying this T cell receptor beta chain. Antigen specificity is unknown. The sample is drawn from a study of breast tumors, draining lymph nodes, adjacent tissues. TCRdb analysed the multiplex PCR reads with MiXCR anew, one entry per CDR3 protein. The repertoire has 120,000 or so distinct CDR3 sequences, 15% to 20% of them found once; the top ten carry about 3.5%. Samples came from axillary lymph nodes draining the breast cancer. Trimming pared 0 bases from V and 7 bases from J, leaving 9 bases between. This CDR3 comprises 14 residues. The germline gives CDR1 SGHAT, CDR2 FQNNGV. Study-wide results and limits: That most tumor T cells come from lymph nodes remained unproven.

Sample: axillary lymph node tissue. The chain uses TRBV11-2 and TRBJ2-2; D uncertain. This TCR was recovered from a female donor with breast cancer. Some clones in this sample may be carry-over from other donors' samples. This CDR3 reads CASSLDRNGGELFF. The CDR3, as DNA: TGTGCCAGCAGCTTAGATCGAAATGGCGGGGAGCTGTTTTTT. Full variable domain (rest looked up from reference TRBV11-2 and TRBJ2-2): EAGVAQSPRYKIIEKRQSVAFWCNPISGHATLYWYQQILGQGPKLLIQFQNNGVVDDSQLPKDRFSAERLKGVDSTLKIQPAKLEDSAVYLCASSLDRNGGELFFGEGSRLTVL.